The T cell receptor beta chain described here comes from a study of blood T cell repertoires in COVID-19. Study-wide context: Acute-phase and convalescent COVID-19 samples originated in the United States, Italy and Spain.

The assay was immunoSEQ multiplex PCR, and TCRdb's table has in-frame clones only and misses some. Among more than 400,000 clones, around 90% were seen once, and the ten largest hold around 0.64%. Self-reported history from a screening survey and questionnaire set each donor's cohort. Each recovered donor of Cohort 3 presented with two negative PCRs, clearance, or symptom resolution. This receptor was obtained from a woman aged 18 to 35 who had recovered from COVID-19. Sequencing was performed on PBMCs or T cells enriched from blood (not recorded which).

CDR3 loop: CAWSYGSTGGNSPLHF. The DNA of the CDR3 is TGTGCCTGGAGTTACGGATCCACGGGGGGGAATTCACCCCTCCACTTT. V gene TRBV30 combines with J gene TRBJ1-6, with D perhaps matching TRBD1 (5 bases). Germline assignment: CDR1 GTSNPN and CDR2 SVGIG (reference sequence). CDR3 length equals 16 residues. V lost 2 bases to trimming and J lost 7 bases, with 18 bases between them.